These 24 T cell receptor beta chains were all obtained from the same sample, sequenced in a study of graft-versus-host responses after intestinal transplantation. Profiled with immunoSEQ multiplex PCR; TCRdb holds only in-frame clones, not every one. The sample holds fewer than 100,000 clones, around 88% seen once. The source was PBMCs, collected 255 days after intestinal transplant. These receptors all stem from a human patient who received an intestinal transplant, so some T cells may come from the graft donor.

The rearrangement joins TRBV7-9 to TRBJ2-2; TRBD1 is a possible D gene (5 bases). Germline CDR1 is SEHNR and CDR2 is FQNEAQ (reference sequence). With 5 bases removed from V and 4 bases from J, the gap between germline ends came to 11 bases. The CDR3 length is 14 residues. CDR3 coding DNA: TGTGCCAGCAGCCGTAGACAGACCACCGGGGAGCTGTTTTTT. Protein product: CASSRRQTTGELFF.

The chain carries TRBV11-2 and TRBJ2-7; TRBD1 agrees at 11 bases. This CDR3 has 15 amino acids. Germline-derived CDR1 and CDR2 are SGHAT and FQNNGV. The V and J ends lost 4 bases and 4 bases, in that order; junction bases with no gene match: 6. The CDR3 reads CASSYTGTGGYEQYF. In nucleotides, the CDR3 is TGTGCCAGCAGCTATACCGGGACAGGGGGGTACGAGCAGTACTTC. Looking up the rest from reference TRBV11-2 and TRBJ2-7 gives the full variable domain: EAGVAQSPRYKIIEKRQSVAFWCNPISGHATLYWYQQILGQGPKLLIQFQNNGVVDDSQLPKDRFSAERLKGVDSTLKIQPAKLEDSAVYLCASSYTGTGGYEQYFGPGTRLTVT.

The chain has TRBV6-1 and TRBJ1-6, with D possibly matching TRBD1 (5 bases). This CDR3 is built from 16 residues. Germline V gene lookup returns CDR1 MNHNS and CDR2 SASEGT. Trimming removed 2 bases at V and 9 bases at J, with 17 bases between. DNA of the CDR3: TGTGCCAGCAGTGAATTAAGCGGGGCTACTCTTTCACCCCTCCACTTT. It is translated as CASSELSGATLSPLHF.

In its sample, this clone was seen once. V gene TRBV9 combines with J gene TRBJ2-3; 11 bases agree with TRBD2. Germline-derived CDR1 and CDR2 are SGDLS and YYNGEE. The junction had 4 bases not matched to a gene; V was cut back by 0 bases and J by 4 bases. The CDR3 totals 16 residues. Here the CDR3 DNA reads TGTGCCAGCAGCGTAGTACTAGCGGGGGCCGCAGATACGCAGTATTTT. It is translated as CASSVVLAGAADTQYF.

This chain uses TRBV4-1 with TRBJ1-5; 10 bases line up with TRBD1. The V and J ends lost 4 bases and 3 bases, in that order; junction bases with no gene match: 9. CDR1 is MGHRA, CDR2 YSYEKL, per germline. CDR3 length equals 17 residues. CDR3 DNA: TGCGCCAGCAGCCGAGAAGGGACAGGGGTCTCCAATCAGCCCCAGCATTTT. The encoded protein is CASSREGTGVSNQPQHF.

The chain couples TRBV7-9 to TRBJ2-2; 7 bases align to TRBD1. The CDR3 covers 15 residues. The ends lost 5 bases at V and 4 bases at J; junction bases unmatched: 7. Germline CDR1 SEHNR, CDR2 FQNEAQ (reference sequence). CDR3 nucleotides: TGTGCCAGCAGCCCTCGGACAGGAGGCACCGGGGAGCTGTTTTTT. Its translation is CASSPRTGGTGELFF.

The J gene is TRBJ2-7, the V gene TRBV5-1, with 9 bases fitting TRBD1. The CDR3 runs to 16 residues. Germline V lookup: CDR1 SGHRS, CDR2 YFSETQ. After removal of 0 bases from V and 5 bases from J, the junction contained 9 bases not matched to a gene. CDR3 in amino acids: CASSLGDRGYGDEQYF. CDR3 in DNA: TGCGCCAGCAGCTTGGGCGACAGGGGGTACGGAGACGAGCAGTACTTC.

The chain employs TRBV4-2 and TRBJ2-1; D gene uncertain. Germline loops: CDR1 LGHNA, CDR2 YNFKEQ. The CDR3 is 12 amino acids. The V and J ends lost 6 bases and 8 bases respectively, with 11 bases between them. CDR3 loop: CASRGFRHEQFF. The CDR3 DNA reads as TGTGCCAGCAGGGGGTTCCGCCATGAGCAGTTCTTC.

In DNA, the CDR3 is TGTGCCAGCAGTTCGGACCCGGGATCTGGACAGCCCCAGCATTTT. Translated: CASSSDPGSGQPQHF. V gene TRBV6-1 combines with J gene TRBJ1-5, with D unclear. This CDR3 has 15 residues. Germline V gene data show CDR1 as MNHNS and CDR2 as SASEGT. Trimming took off 5 bases at V and 7 bases at J, with 18 bases between the two ends.

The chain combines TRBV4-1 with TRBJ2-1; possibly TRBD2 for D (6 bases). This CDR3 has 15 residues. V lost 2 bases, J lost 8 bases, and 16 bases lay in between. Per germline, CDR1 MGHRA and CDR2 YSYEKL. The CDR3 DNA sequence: TGCGCCAGCAGCCAAACTAGCAGCGGTTTGGATGAGCAGTTCTTC. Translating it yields CASSQTSSGLDEQFF.

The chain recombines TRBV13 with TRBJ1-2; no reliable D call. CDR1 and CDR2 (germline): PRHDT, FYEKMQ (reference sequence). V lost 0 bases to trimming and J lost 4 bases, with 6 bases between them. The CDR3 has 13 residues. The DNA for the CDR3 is TGTGCCAGCAGCTTAGGGGGCAGCTATGGCTACACCTTC. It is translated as CASSLGGSYGYTF.

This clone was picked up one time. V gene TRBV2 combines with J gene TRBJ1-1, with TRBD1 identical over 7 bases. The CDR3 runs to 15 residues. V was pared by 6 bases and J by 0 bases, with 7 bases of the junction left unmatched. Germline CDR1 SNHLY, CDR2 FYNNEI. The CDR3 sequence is CASRDSGGLNTEAFF. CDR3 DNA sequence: TGTGCCAGCAGAGACTCAGGGGGGCTGAACACTGAAGCTTTCTTT.

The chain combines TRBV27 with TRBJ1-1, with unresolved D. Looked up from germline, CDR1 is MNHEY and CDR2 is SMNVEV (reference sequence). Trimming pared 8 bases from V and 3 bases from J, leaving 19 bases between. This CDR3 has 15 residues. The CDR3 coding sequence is TGTGCCAGCCGCCCCGGACTTTCTGGGGACACTGAAGCTTTCTTT. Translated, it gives CASRPGLSGDTEAFF.

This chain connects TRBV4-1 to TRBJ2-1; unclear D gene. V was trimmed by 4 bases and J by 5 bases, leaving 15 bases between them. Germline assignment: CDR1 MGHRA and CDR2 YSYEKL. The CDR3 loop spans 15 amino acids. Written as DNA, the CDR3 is TGCGCCAGCAGCCCTCTTCAGATTCCCCACAATGAGCAGTTCTTC. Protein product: CASSPLQIPHNEQFF.

The CDR3 bases are TGTGCCAGCAGCTTAGTGCTAGGGGGAGGGCAAGAGACCCAGTACTTC. This codes for CASSLVLGGGQETQYF. This sequence joins TRBV11-2 and TRBJ2-5, with a tentative D call TRBD2 (7 bases). The CDR3 length is 16 residues. V lost 1 base and J lost 2, with 14 bases in between. Germline V gives CDR1 SGHAT, CDR2 FQNNGV.

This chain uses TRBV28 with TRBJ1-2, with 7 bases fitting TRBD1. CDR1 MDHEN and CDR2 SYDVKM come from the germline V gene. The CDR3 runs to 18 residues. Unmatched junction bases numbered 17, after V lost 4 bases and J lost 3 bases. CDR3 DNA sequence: TGTGCCAGCAGTTCGGGCGTAAAGGGGGCCCCGTCTGACTATGGCTACACCTTC. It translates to CASSSGVKGAPSDYGYTF.

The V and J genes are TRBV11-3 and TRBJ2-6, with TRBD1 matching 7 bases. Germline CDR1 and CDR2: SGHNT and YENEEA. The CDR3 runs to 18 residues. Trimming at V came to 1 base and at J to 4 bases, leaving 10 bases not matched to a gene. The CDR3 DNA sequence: TGTGCCAGCAGCTTAGGATCACAGGGGACCGCGGGGGCCAACGTCCTGACTTTC. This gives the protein CASSLGSQGTAGANVLTF. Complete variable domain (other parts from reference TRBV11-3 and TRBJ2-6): EAGVVQSPRYKIIEKKQPVAFWCNPISGHNTLYWYLQNLGQGPELLIRYENEEAVDDSQLPKDRFSAERLKGVDSTLKIQPAELGDSAVYLCASSLGSQGTAGANVLTFGAGSRLTVL.

The DNA of the CDR3 is TGTGCCAGCAGACAGACAGTTTCAGATACGCAGTATTTT. Translation gives CASRQTVSDTQYF. This sequence joins TRBV27 and TRBJ2-3; a possible D gene is TRBD1 (5 bases). The V and J ends lost 6 bases and 4 bases respectively, with 11 bases between them. There are 13 residues in the CDR3. Germline lookup yields CDR1 MNHEY and CDR2 SMNVEV (reference sequence).

CDR3 loop: CASSPRRGLAGGGEQYF. Here the CDR3 DNA reads TGTGCCAGCAGCCCTCGCCGAGGACTAGCGGGAGGGGGGGAGCAGTACTTC. The rearrangement uses TRBV13 and TRBJ2-7; 15 nucleotides agree with TRBD2. Germline V gene data show CDR1 as PRHDT and CDR2 as FYEKMQ (reference sequence). The J segment lost 7 bases and the V segment lost 5 bases, leaving 12 bases of the junction unmatched. The CDR3 is made up of 17 amino acids.

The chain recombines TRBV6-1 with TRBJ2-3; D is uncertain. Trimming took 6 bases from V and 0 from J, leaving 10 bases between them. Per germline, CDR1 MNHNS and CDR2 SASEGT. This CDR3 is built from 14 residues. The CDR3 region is CASSPLRSTDTQYF. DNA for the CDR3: TGTGCCAGCAGCCCTCTCAGAAGCACAGATACGCAGTATTTT.

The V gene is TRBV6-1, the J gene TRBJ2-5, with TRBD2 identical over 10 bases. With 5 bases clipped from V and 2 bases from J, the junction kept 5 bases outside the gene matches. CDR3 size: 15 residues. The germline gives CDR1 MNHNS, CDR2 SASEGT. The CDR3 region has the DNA TGTGCCAGCAGTCTACTAGCGGGAACTCAAGAGACCCAGTACTTC. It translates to CASSLLAGTQETQYF.

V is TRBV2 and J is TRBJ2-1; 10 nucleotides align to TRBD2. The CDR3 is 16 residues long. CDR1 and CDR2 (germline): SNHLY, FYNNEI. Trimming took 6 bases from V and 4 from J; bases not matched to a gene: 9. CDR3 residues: CASSAPLAGEYNEQFF. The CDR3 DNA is TGTGCCAGCAGCGCGCCCCTAGCGGGGGAATACAATGAGCAGTTCTTC.

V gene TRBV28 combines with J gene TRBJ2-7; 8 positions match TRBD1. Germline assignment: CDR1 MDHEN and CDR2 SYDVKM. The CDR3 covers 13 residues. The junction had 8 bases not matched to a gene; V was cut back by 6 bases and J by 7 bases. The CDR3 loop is CASSTPDRAEQYF. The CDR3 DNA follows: TGTGCCAGCAGCACCCCGGACAGGGCGGAGCAGTACTTC.

Here the CDR3 DNA reads TGCGCCAGCAGCTCGCCACTTCGACAGGGGATGTTGAAGGATGAGCAGTTCTTC. Its translation: CASSSPLRQGMLKDEQFF. The rearrangement links TRBV5-1 to TRBJ2-1; 8 bases match TRBD1. With 3 bases clipped from V and 8 bases from J, the junction kept 19 bases outside the gene matches. Looked up from germline, CDR1 is SGHRS and CDR2 is YFSETQ. The CDR3 is made up of 18 amino acids.